The 14 T cell receptor beta chains reported below all come from one sample, sequenced in a study of blood T cell repertoires in COVID-19. Data came from immunoSEQ multiplex PCR; TCRdb stores just in-frame clones and leaves some out. The data contain over 55,000 clones, around 82% of them seen just once; the ten biggest clones take up roughly a tenth. Sequencing input: peripheral blood. Every receptor here comes from a man older than 75 with COVID-19, enrolled during active disease.

The chain couples TRBV19 to TRBJ2-1; 7 bases align to TRBD1. The CDR3 contains 14 residues. V shed 5 bases, J shed 8 bases, and the junction held 9 bases outside the gene matches. Germline-derived CDR1 and CDR2 are LNHDA and SQIVND (reference sequence). The CDR3 bases are TGTGCCAGTAGTTCACATACAGGGGCGGATGAGCAGTTCTTC. As protein: CASSSHTGADEQFF.

The chain carries TRBV5-5 and TRBJ2-1; TRBD1 might be the D (6 bases). This CDR3 contains 16 residues. Germline V gene sequence: CDR1 SGHKS, CDR2 YYEKEE (reference sequence). Trimming removed 4 bases at V and 0 bases at J, with 14 bases between. The chain's CDR3 is CASSPDRRSSYNEQFF. Written as DNA, the CDR3 is TGTGCCAGCAGCCCGGACAGAAGGAGCTCCTACAATGAGCAGTTCTTC.

This sequence joins TRBV23-1 and TRBJ1-1; tentative D call: TRBD1 (6 bases). TRBV23-1 counts as an open reading frame of uncertain function. CDR3 length: 13 residues. V lost 4 bases to trimming and J lost 6 bases, with 12 bases between them. The chain's CDR3 is CASSPRDTPEAFF. The CDR3 DNA follows: TGCGCCAGCAGTCCCCGGGACACCCCTGAAGCTTTCTTT.

This clone was counted only a few times. The chain uses TRBV27 and TRBJ1-1, with D possibly being TRBD1 (6 bases). Trimming pared 0 bases from V and 2 bases from J, leaving 16 bases between. The length of the CDR3 is 17 residues. The germline V gene encodes CDR1 MNHEY and CDR2 SMNVEV (reference sequence). The CDR3 DNA reads TGTGCCAGCAGTTTATCCCTAGGGCGGGGGGCAAACACTGAAGCTTTCTTT. This gives the protein CASSLSLGRGANTEAFF.

The chain combines TRBV19 with TRBJ2-1; 16 bases agree with TRBD2. J gave up 10 bases and V 5 bases, and 5 bases lay outside the gene matches. The CDR3 covers 15 residues. Germline CDR1 and CDR2: LNHDA and SQIVND (reference sequence). Written as DNA, the CDR3 is TGTGCCAGTAGTCCACCGGGACTAGCGGGGGGGGAGCAGTTCTTC. Encoded protein: CASSPPGLAGGEQFF.

This chain joins TRBV28 and TRBJ1-1; D possibly corresponds to TRBD1 (6 bases). The CDR3 is made up of 17 amino acids. The V gene lost 2 bases and the J gene lost 0 bases, with 16 bases spanning the gap. From germline, CDR1 is MDHEN and CDR2 SYDVKM. Written as DNA, the CDR3 is TGTGCCAGCAGTTTAGGGGGGGCGGTGGGAGTGAACACTGAAGCTTTCTTT. This translates into CASSLGGAVGVNTEAFF.

V gene TRBV11-2 combines with J gene TRBJ1-1; D not certain. Germline V gene data show CDR1 as SGHAT and CDR2 as FQNNGV. The CDR3 sequence is 11 residues long. Trimming cost V 5 bases and J 3 bases, with 4 bases left between them. This chain's CDR3 is CASSPYTEAFF. The CDR3 region has the DNA TGTGCCAGCAGCCCATACACTGAAGCTTTCTTT.

In nucleotides, the CDR3 is TGTGCCAGCAGCCCCAGTGGGGGCGGGAGGGAGCAGTACTTC. Residues: CASSPSGGGREQYF. The V call is TRBV7-3, the J call TRBJ2-7; 8 nucleotides line up with TRBD2. V lost 5 bases, J lost 7 bases, and 10 bases stayed unmatched. CDR3 size: 14 residues. The germline gives CDR1 SGHTA, CDR2 FQGTGA.

The rearrangement joins TRBV30 to TRBJ2-1, with D possibly matching TRBD1 (6 bases). With 2 bases removed from V and 7 bases from J, the gap between germline ends came to 9 bases. The CDR3 is made up of 12 amino acids. From germline, CDR1 is GTSNPN and CDR2 SVGIG (reference sequence). For the CDR3, the DNA is TGTGCCTGGAGTACCAGGGGTAATGAGCAGTTCTTC. Protein product: CAWSTRGNEQFF. The entire variable domain, with the rest obtained from reference TRBV30 and TRBJ2-1, is as follows: SQTIHQWPATLVQPVGSPLSLECTVEGTSNPNLYWYRQAAGRGLQLLFYSVGIGQISSEVPQNLSASRPQDRQFILSSKKLLLSDSGFYLCAWSTRGNEQFFGPGTRLTVL.

CDR3 protein: CASTARLAGVNGELFF. As DNA, the CDR3 is TGTGCCAGTACCGCTAGGCTAGCGGGAGTGAACGGGGAGCTGTTTTTT. This chain joins TRBV19 and TRBJ2-2; 10 nucleotides match TRBD2. The length of the CDR3 is 16 residues. From germline, CDR1 is LNHDA and CDR2 SQIVND (reference sequence). V lost 7 bases and J lost 7; bases outside the gene matches: 12.

V usage is TRBV5-8 and J usage is TRBJ2-7, with D uncertain. The V end was cut by 2 bases, the J end by 1 base, with 10 bases between. Germline CDR1 is SGHTS and CDR2 is YDEGEE. There are 14 residues in the CDR3. In DNA form, the CDR3 reads TGTGCCAGCAGCTTAGTGTCTAGTTCCTACGAGCAGTACTTC. Its translation is CASSLVSSSYEQYF.

This chain uses TRBV7-8 with TRBJ1-5, with D possibly TRBD1 on 5 matching bases. The CDR3 has 18 residues. Germline lookup yields CDR1 SGHVS and CDR2 FQNEAQ. Between the trimmed V and J ends, which lost 5 bases and 1 base, there was a span of 21 bases. Here the CDR3 reads CASSRLGGWEGSNQPQHF. The CDR3 nucleotides read TGTGCCAGCAGCCGCCTGGGGGGGTGGGAAGGAAGCAATCAGCCCCAGCATTTT.

This clone was found once. The chain couples TRBV28 to TRBJ2-7; TRBD2 matches at 7 bases. Germline V gene sequence: CDR1 MDHEN, CDR2 SYDVKM. V was pared by 3 bases and J by 2 bases, with 7 bases of the junction left unmatched. This CDR3 region has 15 residues. The CDR3 loop reads CASSFTGGPTYEQYF. CDR3 nucleotides: TGTGCCAGCAGTTTTACGGGGGGTCCGACCTACGAGCAGTACTTC.

The gene calls are TRBV27 and TRBJ1-2; 7 bases line up with TRBD1. V trimming: 4 bases; J trimming: 2 bases; junction bases outside the gene matches: 7. From germline, CDR1 is MNHEY and CDR2 SMNVEV (reference sequence). This CDR3 is 15 amino acids long. The CDR3 DNA is TGTGCCAGCAGTTACGGGGGGGGACAGAACTATGGCTACACCTTC. Translating gives CASSYGGGQNYGYTF.